This T cell receptor beta chain was sequenced during a study of response to subunit inactivated influenza vaccine. This clonotype was seen more than once but under ten times. What it binds is not known. CDR3 length: 13 amino acids. Trimming shortened V by 7 bases and J by 3 bases, and 12 bases separated the two germline ends. Per germline, CDR1 MDHEN and CDR2 SYDVKM. TCRdb re-called the RT-PCR reads through MiXCR, storing one row per CDR3 protein. This sample has over 450,000 distinct CDR3 sequences, with roughly 13% found just once. General study findings and limits: Each seasonal flu vaccination may recruit only limited new T cells, authors suggested.

The source was PBMCs from blood, collected 40 to 50 days after vaccination. This chain connects TRBV28 to TRBJ2-5; no definite D call. This sequence was found in a man aged 45-65 years who received an inactivated influenza vaccine. The CDR3 region is CASIRTGEETQYF. For the CDR3, the DNA is TGTGCCAGCATTAGAACCGGAGAAGAGACCCAGTACTTC.